This TCR beta chain emerged from a study of cytomegalovirus exposure and HLA in healthy donors. Study results and caveats: Most TCR sequences were uncommon, yet certain public TCRs appeared in many donors. Per a prior analysis, the majority of TCR beta V segments were productive roughly 87% or roughly 30% of the time.

Germline loops: CDR1 LNHDA, CDR2 SQIVND (reference sequence). Trimming at V came to 4 bases and at J to 4 bases, leaving 6 bases not matched to a gene. The CDR3 is 14 residues long. Use of 60 Vbeta and 13 Jbeta primers characterized the PCR. Produced via immunoSEQ multiplex PCR; TCRdb's table is partial and in-frame only. The sample yields about 140,000 clones, around four fifths seen once. The sample holds a few counts of this clone. What it binds is not known. Sequencing was carried out using PBMCs. The V call is TRBV19, the J call TRBJ1-2; 7 positions match TRBD1. This TCR was recovered from a woman aged 40 to 50 in good health and CMV-seronegative. CDR3 sequence reads: CASSTRQGGYGYTF. CDR3 DNA: TGTGCCAGTAGTACGAGACAGGGAGGCTATGGCTACACCTTC.